This T cell receptor beta chain was recovered during a study of CD8 T cells in ankylosing spondylitis. This clonotype was seen a few times. The antigen is unknown. V was clipped by 6 bases and J by 1 base, with 16 bases between them. The CDR3 spans 15 residues. Per the germline V gene, CDR1 is MNHEY and CDR2 is SVGEGT. Study conclusions and caveats: Matched ankylosing spondylitis synovial fluid reportedly contained a significantly enriched population of disease-linked clones. Some of the motif variants had earlier been found in reactive arthritis patients' fluid and blood. The authors found the disease-linked clones to be CD8+ and relatively rare in peripheral blood. Characteristic of ankylosing spondylitis blood, it appeared, was a TCR beta motif comprising several highly homologous variants.

The authors made TCR beta libraries by quantitative 5'-RACE with molecular barcodes. TCRdb ran MiXCR on the 5' RACE reads and lists one entry per CDR3 protein. The sample yields 500,000 to 550,000 distinct CDR3 sequences, roughly an eighth seen once. The receptor's source is a male donor with ankylosing spondylitis. Material: blood, either unsorted or a sorted T cell fraction (not recorded which). This sequence joins TRBV6-2 or TRBV6-3 and TRBJ2-7; possibly TRBD1 or TRBD2 for D (5 bases each). CDR3 nucleotide sequence: TGTGCCAGCAGCTCAAGTCGGGACCTGTCCTACGAGCAGTACTTC. Residues: CASSSSRDLSYEQYF.